This TCR beta chain is drawn from a study of CD8 T cells in Susac syndrome. Notes on the study in general: As the study acknowledged, the number of individuals who were part of its TCR sequencing and HLA analysis was relatively small.

Germline-derived CDR1 and CDR2 are LNHDA and SQIVND (reference sequence). The CDR3 loop spans 11 amino acids. V was trimmed by 7 bases and J by 7 bases, leaving 11 bases between them. Sequencing of TCR beta covered CD8+ and CD4+ T cells obtained from blood. As to this clonotype: The antigen is undetermined.

Random hexamers primed reverse transcription of about 0.45 to 1 ug RNA. Across 54 Vbeta and 13 Jbeta, immunoSEQ multiplex PCR amplified TCR beta CDR3. TCRdb used MiXCR to reprocess the immunoSEQ multiplex PCR reads, holding one entry per CDR3 protein. The table shows 100,000 to 150,000 distinct CDR3 sequences, with 90% to 95% occurring only once. This chain joins TRBV19 and TRBJ2-7; D perhaps matches TRBD1 (6 bases). Material: CD8+ T cells from PBMCs. The source of this sequence is a human donor with Susac syndrome. The CDR3 coding sequence is TGTGCCAGTACTAACGGACAGGAGCAGTACTTC. This codes for CASTNGQEQYF.